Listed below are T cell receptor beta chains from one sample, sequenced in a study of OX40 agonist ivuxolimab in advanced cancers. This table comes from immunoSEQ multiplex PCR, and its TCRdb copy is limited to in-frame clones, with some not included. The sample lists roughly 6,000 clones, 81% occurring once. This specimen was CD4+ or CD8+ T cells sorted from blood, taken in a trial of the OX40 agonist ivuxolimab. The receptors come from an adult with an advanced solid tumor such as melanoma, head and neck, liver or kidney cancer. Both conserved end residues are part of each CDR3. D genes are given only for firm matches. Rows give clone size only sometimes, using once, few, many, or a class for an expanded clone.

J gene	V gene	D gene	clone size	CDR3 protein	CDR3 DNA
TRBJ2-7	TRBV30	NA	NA	CAWSADYLYEQYF	TGTGCCTGGAGTGCGGACTACCTATACGAGCAGTACTTC
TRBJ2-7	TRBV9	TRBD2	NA	CASSPGLAEGEQYF	TGTGCCAGCAGCCCCGGACTAGCGGAGGGCGAGCAGTACTTC
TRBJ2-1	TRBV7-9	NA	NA	CARALGDEQFF	TGTGCCAGGGCCTTGGGGGATGAGCAGTTCTTC
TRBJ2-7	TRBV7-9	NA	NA	CASSFVDYEQYF	TGTGCCAGCAGCTTTGTTGACTACGAGCAGTACTTC
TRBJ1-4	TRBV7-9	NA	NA	CASSYVPNEKLFF	TGTGCCAGCAGCTACGTGCCTAATGAAAAACTGTTTTTT
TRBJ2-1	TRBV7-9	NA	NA	CASSRLGDNEQFF	TGTGCCAGCAGCCGCCTTGGAGATAATGAGCAGTTCTTC
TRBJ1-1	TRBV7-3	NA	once	CASSVYLNTEAFF	TGTGCCAGCAGCGTCTACTTGAACACTGAAGCTTTCTTT
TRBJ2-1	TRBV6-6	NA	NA	CASSENNEQFF	TGTGCCAGCAGTGAAAACAATGAGCAGTTCTTC
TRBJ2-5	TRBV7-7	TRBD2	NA	CASSLAPPEGLAAKETQYF	TGTGCTAGCAGCTTAGCTCCACCTGAGGGGCTAGCGGCGAAAGAGACCCAGTACTTC
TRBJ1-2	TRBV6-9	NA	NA	CASSYTQGCYGYTF	TGTGCCAGCAGTTATACTCAGGGGTGCTATGGCTACACCTTC